The 30 T cell receptor beta chains in this list originate from one sample, sequenced in a study of blood T cell repertoires in COVID-19. Using immunoSEQ multiplex PCR, the repertoire was profiled, and TCRdb retains in-frame clones only, with some absent. The sample includes tens of thousands of clones, approximately 83% of them seen just once. The sequencing input was peripheral blood. The receptors shown here come from an elderly woman with active or convalescent COVID-19.

This rearrangement joins TRBV7-8 to TRBJ2-1; D unresolved. V lost 1 base and J lost 5, with 15 bases in between. The CDR3 consists of 16 residues. Germline CDR1 is SGHVS and CDR2 is FQNEAQ. CDR3 residues: CASSLGPWLSDNEQFF. The CDR3 nucleotides are TGTGCCAGCAGCTTAGGTCCCTGGCTGAGCGACAATGAGCAGTTCTTC.

The chain has TRBV5-1 and TRBJ1-2, with TRBD1 as a possible D gene (6 bases). The CDR3 covers 15 residues. Germline V gene lookup returns CDR1 SGHRS and CDR2 YFSETQ. V was cut by 4 bases and J by 6 bases, with 19 bases left in between. CDR3 loop: CASSVQTGSSDGYTF. The CDR3 DNA reads as TGCGCCAGCAGCGTCCAAACAGGGTCATCGGATGGCTACACCTTC.

In nucleotides, the CDR3 is TGTGCCAGCACCCTCATAGCGGGGTGGGAGACCCAGTACTTC. This gives the protein CASTLIAGWETQYF. The chain has TRBV2 and TRBJ2-5, with 8 bases matching TRBD2. The germline CDR1 and CDR2 sequences are SNHLY and FYNNEI. The trim removed 7 bases at V and 5 bases at J, leaving 9 bases unmatched. The CDR3 is 14 amino acids.

The gene calls are TRBV5-1 and TRBJ1-2; 8 positions match TRBD1. Per germline, CDR1 SGHRS and CDR2 YFSETQ. The junction had 4 bases not matched to a gene; V was cut back by 0 bases and J by 6 bases. The CDR3 totals 14 residues. CDR3 sequence reads: CASSLEGQANGYTF. The CDR3 DNA follows: TGCGCCAGCAGCTTGGAGGGACAGGCCAATGGCTACACCTTC.

This sequence joins TRBV5-8 and TRBJ1-5; tentatively, D is TRBD1 (6 bases). The CDR3 is 15 residues long. Germline V lookup: CDR1 SGHTS, CDR2 YDEGEE. V was trimmed by 4 bases and J by 4 bases, leaving 15 bases between them. The CDR3 sequence: CASSITGTLNQPQHF. CDR3 DNA sequence: TGTGCCAGCAGCATCACCGGGACACTAAATCAGCCCCAGCATTTT.

The chain links TRBV19 to TRBJ2-2, with 9 bases aligning to TRBD2. Trimming cost V 3 bases and J 6 bases; bases outside gene matches: 8. The CDR3 length is 16 residues. Germline V gene lookup returns CDR1 LNHDA and CDR2 SQIVND (reference sequence). The CDR3 DNA is TGTGCCAGTAGTATCGGACGCGGGAGGGCCGCCGGGGAGCTGTTTTTT. Its translation is CASSIGRGRAAGELFF.

The J gene is TRBJ1-3, the V gene TRBV5-6; 7 bases map to TRBD1. Germline V gene data show CDR1 as SGHDT and CDR2 as YYEEEE. This CDR3 spans 15 amino acids. Germline trimming cut 5 bases from V and 3 bases from J; bases unmatched to any gene: 8. CDR3 protein: CASSPWDSNGNTIYF. CDR3 nucleotide sequence: TGTGCCAGCAGTCCTTGGGACAGCAATGGAAACACCATATATTTT.

This clone was seen a few times. The J gene is TRBJ1-3, the V gene TRBV20-1; maybe TRBD1 (6 bases). The CDR3 sequence is 14 residues long. V lost 3 bases to trimming and J lost 0 bases, with 9 bases between them. Germline-derived CDR1 and CDR2 are DFQATT and SNEGSKA (reference sequence). CDR3 sequence reads: CSASMDSSGNTIYF. Here the CDR3 DNA reads TGCAGTGCTAGTATGGACAGCTCTGGAAACACCATATATTTT.

The V call is TRBV6-5, the J call TRBJ1-5; D not certain. V was shortened by 4 bases and J by 3 bases, with 7 bases between the two germline ends. The CDR3 loop spans 13 amino acids. Germline values: CDR1 MNHEY, CDR2 SVGAGI. The CDR3 DNA reads as TGTGCCAGCAGTTTGAGTTACAATCAGCCCCAGCATTTT. Translation: CASSLSYNQPQHF.

This chain links TRBV5-5 with TRBJ1-6; 9 nucleotides align to TRBD1. This CDR3 spans 18 amino acids. Germline loops: CDR1 SGHKS, CDR2 YYEKEE (reference sequence). V was pared by 2 bases and J by 2 bases, with 8 bases of the junction left unmatched. CDR3 sequence: CASSLRTGEIAYNSPLHF. CDR3 nucleotide sequence: TGTGCCAGCAGCTTACGGACAGGGGAAATCGCCTATAATTCACCCCTCCACTTT.

This clone was picked up one time. This rearrangement joins TRBV5-1 to TRBJ2-3, with TRBD2 matching 9 bases. V was clipped by 6 bases and J by 3 bases; unmatched bases: 11. This CDR3 comprises 16 residues. Germline CDR1 SGHRS, CDR2 YFSETQ. CDR3 sequence: CASIGLAGSETDTQYF. CDR3 sequence (DNA): TGCGCCAGCATTGGCCTAGCGGGGAGTGAAACAGATACGCAGTATTTT.

This clone has only one observation. V usage is TRBV10-3 and J usage is TRBJ2-2; the match to TRBD2 covers 12 bases. The CDR3 spans 17 residues. The V segment lost 6 bases and the J segment 0 bases; nucleotides outside the gene matches: 5. The germline CDR1 and CDR2 sequences are ENHRY and SYGVKD. The CDR3 region has the DNA TGTGCCATCAGGCCCGGACTAGCGGGATCGAACACCGGGGAGCTGTTTTTT. This translates into CAIRPGLAGSNTGELFF.

V gene TRBV28 combines with J gene TRBJ2-5; a possible D gene is TRBD2 (6 bases). V was shortened by 2 bases and J by 5 bases, with 12 bases between the two germline ends. Germline-derived CDR1 and CDR2 are MDHEN and SYDVKM. CDR3 length: 14 amino acids. The CDR3 DNA reads as TGTGCCAGCAGTTTAGGAGGGTCCCCTGAGACCCAGTACTTC. Its translation: CASSLGGSPETQYF.

This sequence joins TRBV5-6 and TRBJ2-4, with D possibly being TRBD1 (5 bases). Between the trimmed V and J ends, which lost 2 bases and 8 bases, there was a span of 14 bases. Per the germline V gene, CDR1 is SGHDT and CDR2 is YYEEEE. CDR3 size: 14 residues. DNA of the CDR3: TGTGCCAGCAGCTTTTTTCAGATCAGGGACATTCAGTACTTC. It encodes CASSFFQIRDIQYF.

This chain links TRBV6-1 with TRBJ2-5; D is uncertain. The germline gives CDR1 MNHNS, CDR2 SASEGT. The CDR3 totals 12 residues. Between the trimmed V and J ends, which lost 3 bases and 6 bases, there was a span of 8 bases. This CDR3 reads CASSDLRKTQYF. For the CDR3, the DNA is TGTGCCAGCAGTGATTTGAGGAAGACCCAGTACTTC.

The chain carries TRBV2 and TRBJ2-1; D gene uncertain. V gave up 3 bases and J gave up 6 bases, with 6 bases separating them. Germline V gives CDR1 SNHLY, CDR2 FYNNEI. This CDR3 spans 12 amino acids. CDR3 protein: CASSDPFNEQFF. The CDR3 DNA is TGTGCCAGCAGTGATCCTTTCAATGAGCAGTTCTTC.

This clone was counted between two and nine times. The rearrangement uses TRBV6-1 and TRBJ1-5, with a weak D call TRBD1 (5 bases). The CDR3 runs to 16 residues. The V end lost 3 bases, the J end lost 6 bases, and 18 bases lay between the germline ends. From germline, CDR1 is MNHNS and CDR2 SASEGT. In nucleotides, the CDR3 is TGTGCCAGCAGTGAGGGGCAGGGCCGTGTTACTCAGCCCCAGCATTTT. Its protein is CASSEGQGRVTQPQHF.

This clone came up a few times. V and J are TRBV18 and TRBJ2-1, with TRBD1 identical over 9 bases. The V and J ends lost 8 bases and 6 bases, in that order; junction bases with no gene match: 11. This CDR3 has 15 amino acids. Germline loops: CDR1 KGHSH, CDR2 LQKENI. Here the CDR3 reads CASAPRDRVSNEQFF. In DNA form, the CDR3 reads TGTGCCAGCGCGCCCCGGGACAGGGTCTCCAATGAGCAGTTCTTC.

The chain uses TRBV28 and TRBJ2-6, with 11 bases matching TRBD2. This CDR3 comprises 15 residues. The V gene end was trimmed by 3 bases and the J gene end by 13 bases; junction bases not matched to a gene: 8. The germline CDR1 and CDR2 sequences are MDHEN and SYDVKM. CDR3 sequence reads: CASSFLAGGPRVLTF. The CDR3 DNA sequence: TGTGCCAGCAGTTTCCTAGCGGGAGGCCCTCGGGTCCTGACTTTC.

The chain employs TRBV6-4 and TRBJ2-1, with D perhaps matching TRBD2 (6 bases). CDR3 length: 15 residues. The germline V gene encodes CDR1 MRHNA and CDR2 SNTAGT. V lost 3 bases and J 4 bases, leaving 13 bases between the germline ends. The DNA for the CDR3 is TGTGCCAGCAGTGATCCAGCGGGCGGTTACAATGAGCAGTTCTTC. It encodes CASSDPAGGYNEQFF.

Only one count was recorded for this clone. The V and J genes are TRBV6-5 and TRBJ1-5; tentatively, D is TRBD1 (6 bases). Trimming stripped 2 bases from V and 4 bases from J, with 6 bases between. The V gene's germline CDR1 is MNHEY and CDR2 SVGAGI. There are 13 residues in the CDR3. The DNA for the CDR3 is TGTGCCAGCAGTTACGACAGGAATCAGCCCCAGCATTTT. As protein: CASSYDRNQPQHF.

This clone appeared a single time. The rearrangement uses TRBV6-5 and TRBJ1-1; D call uncertain. This CDR3 region has 14 residues. CDR1 and CDR2 (germline): MNHEY, SVGAGI. V was trimmed by 6 bases and J by 3 bases, leaving 14 bases between them. The CDR3 loop is CASRDTAAYTEAFF. The CDR3 DNA is TGTGCCAGCAGGGATACAGCAGCCTACACTGAAGCTTTCTTT.

The chain carries TRBV11-1 and TRBJ1-1, with a tentative D call TRBD1 (6 bases). The CDR3 length is 12 residues. Per the germline V gene, CDR1 is SGHAT and CDR2 is FQDESV (reference sequence). With 5 bases removed from V and 8 bases from J, the gap between germline ends came to 12 bases. Here the CDR3 DNA reads TGTGCCAGCAGCCACGCCGGGACAGAAGCTTTCTTT. Its protein product is CASSHAGTEAFF.

J is TRBJ2-5 and V is TRBV14, with 7 bases fitting TRBD1. The trim removed 4 bases at V and 2 bases at J, leaving 4 bases unmatched. Germline CDR1 is SGHDN and CDR2 is FVKESK. The CDR3 is 14 amino acids. The CDR3 nucleotides are TGTGCCAGCAGCCCGGACAGGTTACAAGAGACCCAGTACTTC. Translation: CASSPDRLQETQYF.

This chain links TRBV24-1 with TRBJ2-1; TRBD2 aligns across 9 bases. CDR1 is KGHDR, CDR2 SFDVKD, per germline. The CDR3 is 14 amino acids. V lost 5 bases to trimming and J lost 7 bases; unmatched junction nucleotides: 5. The CDR3 DNA reads as TGTGCCACCAGTGTGGCGGGAGGGCTGAATGAGCAGTTCTTC. It yields the protein CATSVAGGLNEQFF.

The CDR3 loop reads CASSEMAGANTDTQYF. CDR3 nucleotide sequence: TGTGCCAGCAGTGAAATGGCAGGGGCAAACACAGATACGCAGTATTTT. V gene TRBV6-1 combines with J gene TRBJ2-3; tentatively, D is TRBD1 (6 bases). This CDR3 spans 16 amino acids. V dropped 2 bases and J dropped 2 bases, with 14 bases sitting between them. Germline V gene lookup returns CDR1 MNHNS and CDR2 SASEGT.

The rearrangement uses TRBV5-4 and TRBJ2-5; TRBD1 aligns across 8 bases. Unmatched junction bases numbered 5, after V lost 2 bases and J lost 5 bases. The CDR3 totals 14 residues. Germline V CDR1 and CDR2: SGHNT, YYREEE (reference sequence). The CDR3 protein is CASSFGQGSETQYF. CDR3 coding DNA: TGTGCCAGCAGCTTCGGACAGGGTAGTGAGACCCAGTACTTC. Together with reference TRBV5-4 and TRBJ2-5, the CDR3 gives the full variable domain: ETGVTQSPTHLIKTRGQQVTLRCSSQSGHNTVSWYQQALGQGPQFIFQYYREEENGRGNFPPRFSGLQFPNYSSELNVNALELDDSALYLCASSFGQGSETQYFGPGTRLLVL.

This rearrangement joins TRBV6-1 to TRBJ1-3, with D tentatively TRBD1 (5 bases). Germline lookup yields CDR1 MNHNS and CDR2 SASEGT. Trimming left V 3 bases short and J 0 bases short, with 12 bases between. The CDR3 covers 16 residues. The CDR3 protein is CASSDGGDLSGNTIYF. CDR3 in DNA: TGTGCCAGCAGTGATGGGGGGGATCTCTCTGGAAACACCATATATTTT.

The V and J genes are TRBV24-1 and TRBJ2-3; 7 bases agree with TRBD1. Trimming cost V 2 bases and J 6 bases; bases outside gene matches: 4. The CDR3 consists of 14 residues. In germline, CDR1 is KGHDR, CDR2 SFDVKD. This CDR3 is CATSDSRGPDTQYF. In DNA, the CDR3 is TGTGCCACCAGTGATTCAAGGGGGCCTGATACGCAGTATTTT.

This chain uses TRBV27 with TRBJ2-3, with 13 bases fitting TRBD2. This CDR3 comprises 16 residues. CDR1 and CDR2 (germline): MNHEY, SMNVEV (reference sequence). Losses at the gene ends were 4 bases for V and 8 bases for J; bases not matched to a gene: 9. CDR3 DNA sequence: TGTGCCAGCAGTTCCTGGACTAGCGGGGGAGGGGTTACGCAGTATTTT. This encodes CASSSWTSGGGVTQYF.